The TCR beta chain described here comes from a study of blood T cell repertoires in COVID-19. Study as a whole: T cells, B-cell-depleted T cells, or PBMCs supplied cDNA or gDNA.

Germline V gene lookup returns CDR1 MDHEN and CDR2 SYDVKM. The CDR3 totals 17 residues. Deletions cut 6 bases from V and 1 base from J, with 21 bases between. The Seattle site enrolled patients during active infection and followed them longitudinally. Generated by immunoSEQ multiplex PCR, the TCRdb table keeps only in-frame clones and is missing some. This sample has around 210,000 clones, with over 75% found just once. The sequenced sample consisted of peripheral blood. The TCR comes from a man aged 45-60 years with COVID-19, enrolled during active disease. The chain is built from TRBV28 and TRBJ1-2, with D tentatively TRBD1 (5 bases). CDR3 amino acids: CASSRGLSTDLNYGYTF. The CDR3 nucleotides read TGTGCCAGCAGCCGGGGACTGAGCACGGACCTTAACTATGGCTACACCTTC.